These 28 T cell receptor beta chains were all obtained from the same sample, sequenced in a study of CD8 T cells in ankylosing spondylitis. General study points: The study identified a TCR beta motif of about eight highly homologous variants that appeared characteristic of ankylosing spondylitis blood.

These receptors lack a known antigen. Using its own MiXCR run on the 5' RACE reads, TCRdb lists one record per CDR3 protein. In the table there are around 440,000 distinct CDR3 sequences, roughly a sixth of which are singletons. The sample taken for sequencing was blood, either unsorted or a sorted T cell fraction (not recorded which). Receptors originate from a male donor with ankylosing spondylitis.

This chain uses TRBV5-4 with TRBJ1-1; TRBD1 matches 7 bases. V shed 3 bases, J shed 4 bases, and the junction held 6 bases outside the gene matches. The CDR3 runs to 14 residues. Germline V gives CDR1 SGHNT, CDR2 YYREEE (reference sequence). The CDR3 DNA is TGTGCCAGCAGCTCCGACAGGGTGGGCACTGAAGCTTTCTTT. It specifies CASSSDRVGTEAFF.

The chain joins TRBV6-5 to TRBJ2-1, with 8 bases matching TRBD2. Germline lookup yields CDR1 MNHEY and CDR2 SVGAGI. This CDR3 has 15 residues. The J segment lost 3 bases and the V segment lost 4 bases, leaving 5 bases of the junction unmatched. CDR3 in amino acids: CASSSYTSGYNEQFF. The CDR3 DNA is TGTGCCAGCAGTTCGTATACTAGCGGCTACAATGAGCAGTTCTTC.

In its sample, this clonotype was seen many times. CDR3 in amino acids: CASSWKDRGGEQYF. DNA for the CDR3: TGTGCCAGCAGCTGGAAGGACAGGGGTGGGGAGCAGTACTTC. V gene TRBV7-9 combines with J gene TRBJ2-7; 9 positions agree with TRBD1. This CDR3 comprises 14 residues. The germline V gene has CDR1 SEHNR and CDR2 FQNEAQ (reference sequence). Losses at the gene ends were 4 bases for V and 7 bases for J; bases not matched to a gene: 8.

The CDR3 reads CSALNRGRFTLHF. In DNA form, the CDR3 reads TGCAGTGCTCTTAACAGGGGGCGTTTCACCCTCCACTTT. The gene calls are TRBV20-1 and TRBJ1-6, with TRBD1 matching 9 bases. The trim removed 5 bases at V and 14 bases at J, leaving 10 bases unmatched. This CDR3 comprises 13 residues. Per the germline V gene, CDR1 is DFQATT and CDR2 is SNEGSKA (reference sequence).

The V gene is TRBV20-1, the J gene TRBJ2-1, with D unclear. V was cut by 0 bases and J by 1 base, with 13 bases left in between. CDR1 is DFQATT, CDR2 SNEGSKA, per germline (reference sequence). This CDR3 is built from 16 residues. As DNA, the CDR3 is TGCAGTGCTAGAGATCTCTCCAGTTCATCCTACAATGAGCAGTTCTTC. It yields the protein CSARDLSSSSYNEQFF.

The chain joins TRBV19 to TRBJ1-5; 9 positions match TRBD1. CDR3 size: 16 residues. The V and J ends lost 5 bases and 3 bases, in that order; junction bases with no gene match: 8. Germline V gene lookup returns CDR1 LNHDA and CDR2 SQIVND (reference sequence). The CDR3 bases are TGTGCCAGTAGTCCTCCTGACAGGGGGTCCAATCAGCCCCAGCATTTT. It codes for CASSPPDRGSNQPQHF.

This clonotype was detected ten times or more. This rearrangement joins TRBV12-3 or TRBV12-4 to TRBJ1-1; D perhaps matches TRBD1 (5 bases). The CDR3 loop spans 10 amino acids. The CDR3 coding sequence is TGTGCGAACGGGGCTACTGAAGCTTTCTTT. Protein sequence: CANGATEAFF.

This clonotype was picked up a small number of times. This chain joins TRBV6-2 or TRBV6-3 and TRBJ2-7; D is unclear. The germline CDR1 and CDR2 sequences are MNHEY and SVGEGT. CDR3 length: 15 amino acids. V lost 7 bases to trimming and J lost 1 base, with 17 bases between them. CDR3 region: CASKATLIRSYEQYF. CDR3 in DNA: TGTGCCAGCAAGGCTACTCTGATTCGGTCCTACGAGCAGTACTTC.

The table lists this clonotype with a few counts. This CDR3 is CASSQGGLGGYEQYF. The DNA for the CDR3 is TGCGCCAGCAGCCAAGGTGGTCTGGGAGGCTACGAGCAGTACTTC. The rearrangement uses TRBV4-1 and TRBJ2-7; perhaps TRBD2 as D (6 bases). Germline-derived CDR1 and CDR2 are MGHRA and YSYEKL. V lost 1 base, J lost 3 bases, and 13 bases lay in between. This CDR3 contains 15 residues.

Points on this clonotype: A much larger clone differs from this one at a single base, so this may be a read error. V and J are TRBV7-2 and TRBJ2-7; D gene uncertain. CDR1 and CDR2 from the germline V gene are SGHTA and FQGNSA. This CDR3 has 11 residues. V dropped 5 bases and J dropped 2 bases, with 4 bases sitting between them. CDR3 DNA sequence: TGTGCCAGCAGCAAAACCTACGAGCAGTACTTC. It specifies CASSKTYEQYF. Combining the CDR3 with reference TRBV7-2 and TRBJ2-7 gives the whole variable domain GAGVSQSPSNKVTEKGKDVELRCDPISGHTALYWYRQSLGQGLEFLIYFQGNSAPDKSGLPSDRFSAERTGGSVSTLTIQRTQQEDSAVYLCASSKTYEQYFGPGTRLTVT.

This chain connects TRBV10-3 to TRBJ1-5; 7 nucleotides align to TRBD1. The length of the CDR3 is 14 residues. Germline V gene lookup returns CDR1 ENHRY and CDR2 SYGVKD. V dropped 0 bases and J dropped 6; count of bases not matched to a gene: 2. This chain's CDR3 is CAISESTGSQPQHF. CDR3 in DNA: TGTGCCATCAGTGAGTCGACAGGGAGTCAGCCCCAGCATTTT.

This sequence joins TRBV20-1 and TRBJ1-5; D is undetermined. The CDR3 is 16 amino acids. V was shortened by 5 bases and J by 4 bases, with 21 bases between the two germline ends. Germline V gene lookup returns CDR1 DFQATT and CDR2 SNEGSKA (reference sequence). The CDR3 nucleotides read TGCAGTGCTCGGGGAGGAAGGGAGTCTCCTAATCAGCCCCAGCATTTT. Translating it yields CSARGGRESPNQPQHF.

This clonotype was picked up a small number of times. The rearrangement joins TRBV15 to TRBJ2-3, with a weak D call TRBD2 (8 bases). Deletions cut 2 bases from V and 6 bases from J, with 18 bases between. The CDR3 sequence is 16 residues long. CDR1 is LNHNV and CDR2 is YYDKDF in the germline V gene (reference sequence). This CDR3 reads CATSRPGLAGGDTQYF. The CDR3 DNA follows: TGTGCCACCAGCAGACCCGGACTAGCAGGGGGGGATACGCAGTATTTT.

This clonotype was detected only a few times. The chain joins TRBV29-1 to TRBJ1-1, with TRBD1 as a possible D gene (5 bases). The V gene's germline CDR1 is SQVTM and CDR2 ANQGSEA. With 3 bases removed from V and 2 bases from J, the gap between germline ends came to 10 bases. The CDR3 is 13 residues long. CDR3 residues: CSVEGQVNTEAFF. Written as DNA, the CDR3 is TGCAGCGTTGAGGGGCAGGTTAACACTGAAGCTTTCTTT.

The CDR3 loop is CSAPYYGIQYF. In nucleotides, the CDR3 is TGCAGTGCTCCTTACTATGGCATTCAGTACTTC. J is TRBJ2-4 and V is TRBV20-1; D unresolved. Germline V gene data show CDR1 as DFQATT and CDR2 as SNEGSKA (reference sequence). V was trimmed by 5 bases and J by 9 bases, leaving 11 bases between them. The CDR3 covers 11 residues.

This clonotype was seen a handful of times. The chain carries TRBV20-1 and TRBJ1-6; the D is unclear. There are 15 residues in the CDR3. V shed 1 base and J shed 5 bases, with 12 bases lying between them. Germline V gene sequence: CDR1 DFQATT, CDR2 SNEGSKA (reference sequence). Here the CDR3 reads CSARARTIDNSPLHF. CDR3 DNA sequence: TGCAGTGCTAGAGCACGGACGATCGATAATTCACCCCTCCACTTT.

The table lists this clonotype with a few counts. CDR3 sequence (DNA): TGCAGTGCTAGAGTAACGTCGGACAGTCGATATCAGCCCCAGCATTTT. Its protein product is CSARVTSDSRYQPQHF. The chain couples TRBV20-1 to TRBJ1-5; possible D gene TRBD1, 6 bases. Deletions cut 1 base from V and 5 bases from J, with 18 bases between. Germline assignment: CDR1 DFQATT and CDR2 SNEGSKA (reference sequence). The CDR3 loop spans 16 amino acids.

CDR3 nucleotides: TGTGCCAGCATCCAGGGCGGGAGCTACAATGAGCAGTTCTTC. It codes for CASIQGGSYNEQFF. The chain recombines TRBV12-3 or TRBV12-4 with TRBJ2-1, with 7 bases aligning to TRBD2. This CDR3 has 14 amino acids. J was trimmed by 3 bases and V by 7 bases; bases with no gene match: 6.

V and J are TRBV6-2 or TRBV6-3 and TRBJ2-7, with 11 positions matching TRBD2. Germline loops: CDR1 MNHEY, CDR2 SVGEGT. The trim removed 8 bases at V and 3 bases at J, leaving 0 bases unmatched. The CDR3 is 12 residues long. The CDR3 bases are TGTGCCAGCGGGACTAGCGGCTACGAGCAGTACTTC. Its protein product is CASGTSGYEQYF.

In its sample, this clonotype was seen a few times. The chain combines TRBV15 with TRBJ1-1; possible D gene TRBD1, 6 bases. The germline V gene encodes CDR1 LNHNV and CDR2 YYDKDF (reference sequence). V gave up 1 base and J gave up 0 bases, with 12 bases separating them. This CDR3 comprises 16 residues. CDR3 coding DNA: TGTGCCACCAGCAGAGTGGTGGGGGCCATGAACACTGAAGCTTTCTTT. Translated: CATSRVVGAMNTEAFF. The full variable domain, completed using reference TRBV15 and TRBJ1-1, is DAMVIQNPRYQVTQFGKPVTLSCSQTLNHNVMYWYQQKSSQAPKLLFHYYDKDFNNEADTPDNFQSRRPNTSFCFLDIRSPGLGDTAMYLCATSRVVGAMNTEAFFGQGTRLTVV.

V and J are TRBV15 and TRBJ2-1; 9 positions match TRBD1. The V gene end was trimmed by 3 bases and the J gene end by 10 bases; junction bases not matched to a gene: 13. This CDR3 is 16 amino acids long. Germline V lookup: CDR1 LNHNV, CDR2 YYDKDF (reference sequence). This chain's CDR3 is CATSRDRGSSGEEQFF. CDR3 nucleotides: TGTGCCACCAGCAGGGACAGGGGTTCCTCGGGTGAGGAGCAGTTCTTC.

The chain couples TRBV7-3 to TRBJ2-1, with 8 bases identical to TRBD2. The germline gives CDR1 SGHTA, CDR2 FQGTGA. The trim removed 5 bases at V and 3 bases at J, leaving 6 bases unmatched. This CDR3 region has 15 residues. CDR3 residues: CASSPAAGVYNEQFF. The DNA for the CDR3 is TGTGCCAGCAGCCCCGCAGCGGGAGTCTACAATGAGCAGTTCTTC.

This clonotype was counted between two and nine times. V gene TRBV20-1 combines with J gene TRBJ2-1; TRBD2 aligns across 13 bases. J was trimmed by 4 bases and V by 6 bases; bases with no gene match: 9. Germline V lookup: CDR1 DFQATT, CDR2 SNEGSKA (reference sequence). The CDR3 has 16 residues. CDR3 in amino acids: CSAPGLAGASYNEQFF. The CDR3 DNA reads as TGCAGTGCGCCCGGACTAGCGGGAGCATCTTACAATGAGCAGTTCTTC.

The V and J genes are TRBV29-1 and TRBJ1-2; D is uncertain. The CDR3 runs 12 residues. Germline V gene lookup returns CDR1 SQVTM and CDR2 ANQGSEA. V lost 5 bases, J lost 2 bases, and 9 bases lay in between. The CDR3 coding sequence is TGCAGCGTTTCAGCAGGAAACTATGGCTACACCTTC. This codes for CSVSAGNYGYTF.

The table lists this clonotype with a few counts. CDR3 nucleotides: TGTGCCAGCAGCCTAAAGGGGGGCTTACCGCAGTTCTTC. Translating gives CASSLKGGLPQFF. The gene calls are TRBV7-3 and TRBJ2-1; D is tentatively TRBD1 or TRBD2 (6 bases each). The CDR3 has 13 amino acids. Trimming left V 5 bases short and J 12 bases short, with 17 bases between. Germline V gene sequence: CDR1 SGHTA, CDR2 FQGTGA.

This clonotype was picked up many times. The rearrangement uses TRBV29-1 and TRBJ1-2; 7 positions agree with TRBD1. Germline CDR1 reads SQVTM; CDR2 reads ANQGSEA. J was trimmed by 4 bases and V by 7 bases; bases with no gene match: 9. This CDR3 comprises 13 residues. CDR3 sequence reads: CSGGDSSGYGYTF. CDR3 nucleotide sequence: TGCAGCGGAGGGGACAGCTCGGGCTATGGCTACACCTTC.

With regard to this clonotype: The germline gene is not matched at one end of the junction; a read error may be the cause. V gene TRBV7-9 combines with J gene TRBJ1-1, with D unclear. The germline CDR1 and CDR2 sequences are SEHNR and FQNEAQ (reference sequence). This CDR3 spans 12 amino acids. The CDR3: CAGSPRPSGAFF. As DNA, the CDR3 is TGTGCCGGCAGCCCCCGACCGTCGGGAGCTTTCTTT.

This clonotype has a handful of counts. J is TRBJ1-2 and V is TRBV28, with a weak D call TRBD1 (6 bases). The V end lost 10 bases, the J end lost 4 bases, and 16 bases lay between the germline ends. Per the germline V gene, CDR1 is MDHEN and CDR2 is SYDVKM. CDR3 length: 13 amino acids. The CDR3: CATRGRLRYGYTF. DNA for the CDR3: TGTGCCACCAGGGGTAGGCTCCGCTATGGCTACACCTTC.